A selection of T cell receptor beta chains follows, all from one sample in a study of cytomegalovirus exposure and HLA in healthy donors. Clones were sequenced by immunoSEQ multiplex PCR, and TCRdb holds only the in-frame ones, with some missing. The data show about 240,000 clones, 86% seen once. Material for sequencing was PBMCs. The receptors here all came from a woman younger than 45 in good health and CMV-seropositive. Both conserved end residues are part of each CDR3. A D gene is named only where the DNA matches it firmly. Clone size is stated in some rows and not others, as once, few, many or a class when expanded.

v_gene	j_gene	len	d_gene	abundance	CDR3aa	CDR3nt
TRBV5-1	TRBJ2-1	16	TRBD2	.	CASSLVTSGPNNEQFF	TGCGCCAGCAGCTTGGTAACTAGCGGGCCCAACAATGAGCAGTTCTTC
TRBV7-6	TRBJ2-7	13	TRBD1	.	CASSTGTDYEQYF	TGTGCCAGCAGCACAGGGACAGACTACGAGCAGTACTTC
TRBV11-2	TRBJ2-2	16	.	.	CASSEDLALYTGELFF	TGTGCCAGCAGCGAAGATCTAGCGCTGTACACCGGGGAGCTGTTTTTT
TRBV4-1	TRBJ1-5	13	.	.	CASSQDYVRPQHF	TGCGCCAGCAGCCAAGATTACGTCAGGCCCCAGCATTTT
TRBV11-2	TRBJ2-1	15	.	.	CASSLSHSGVNEQFF	TGTGCCAGCAGCCTATCCCATAGCGGAGTCAATGAGCAGTTCTTC
TRBV4-1	TRBJ1-1	15	.	.	CASSRLMTGNTEAFF	TGCGCCAGCAGCCGTTTAATGACAGGGAACACTGAAGCTTTCTTT
TRBV6-5	TRBJ2-7	16	TRBD2	.	CASSYSVGLAVYEQYF	TGTGCCAGCAGTTACTCCGTGGGACTAGCGGTCTACGAGCAGTACTTC
TRBV29-1	TRBJ1-2	12	TRBD1	few	CSVPRGPYGYTF	TGCAGCGTCCCCAGGGGGCCCTATGGCTACACCTTC
TRBV7-9	TRBJ2-7	13	.	.	CASSWGGLSEQYF	TGTGCCAGCAGCTGGGGGGGCTTGAGCGAGCAGTACTTC
TRBV30	TRBJ1-4	13	TRBD1	.	CAWRPGQGEKLFF	TGTGCCTGGAGACCGGGACAGGGTGAAAAACTGTTTTTT
TRBV19	TRBJ2-2	14	.	.	CASSTTGVSGELFF	TGTGCCAGTAGTACCACGGGAGTTTCCGGGGAGCTGTTTTTT
TRBV28	TRBJ1-2	15	.	.	CASSRFEQGHYGYTF	TGTGCCAGCAGTCGATTCGAACAGGGACACTATGGCTACACCTTC
TRBV27	TRBJ2-5	14	TRBD2	once	CASAGRDGQETQYF	TGTGCCAGCGCGGGGAGGGATGGCCAAGAGACCCAGTACTTC
TRBV28	TRBJ2-7	17	.	.	CASSPEKTARFLYEQYF	TGTGCCAGCAGTCCTGAAAAGACAGCCCGGTTCCTATACGAGCAGTACTTC
TRBV28	TRBJ1-1	12	.	.	CASSLWQGRAFF	TGTGCCAGCAGTTTATGGCAGGGCAGGGCTTTCTTT
TRBV5-1	TRBJ2-2	15	TRBD2	.	CASNSVAGGAGELFF	TGCGCCAGCAATTCAGTAGCGGGAGGGGCCGGGGAGCTGTTTTTT